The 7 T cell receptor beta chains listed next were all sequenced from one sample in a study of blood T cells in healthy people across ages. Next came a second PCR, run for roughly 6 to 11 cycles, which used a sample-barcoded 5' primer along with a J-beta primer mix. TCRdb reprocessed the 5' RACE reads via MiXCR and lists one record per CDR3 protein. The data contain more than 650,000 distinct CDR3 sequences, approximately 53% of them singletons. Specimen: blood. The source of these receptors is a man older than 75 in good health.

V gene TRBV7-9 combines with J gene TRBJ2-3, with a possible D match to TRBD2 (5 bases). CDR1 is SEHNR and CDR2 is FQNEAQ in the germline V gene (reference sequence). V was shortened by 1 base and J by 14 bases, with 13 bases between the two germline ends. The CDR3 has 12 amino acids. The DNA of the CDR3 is TGTGCCAGCAGCTTAGGGGGAGTCTACGCGTATTTT. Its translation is CASSLGGVYAYF.

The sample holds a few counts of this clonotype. The CDR3 is CASSWVASSSYEQYF. The CDR3 coding sequence is TGTGCCAGCAGTTGGGTCGCGTCCTCGAGCTACGAGCAGTACTTC. The rearrangement joins TRBV11-2 to TRBJ2-5; D not resolved. Matching the DNA end better, TRBJ2-7 makes the J call doubtful. Germline loops: CDR1 SGHAT, CDR2 FQNNGV. The CDR3 has 15 amino acids.

CDR3 sequence (DNA): TGTGCCATCAGTGGTGGACGAAAGGGAGGTCGAAACTATGGCTACACCTTC. Its translation is CAISGGRKGGRNYGYTF. The chain joins TRBV10-3 to TRBJ1-2; D not certain. V shed 4 bases and J shed 2 bases, with 20 bases lying between them. This CDR3 contains 17 residues. Germline V CDR1 and CDR2: ENHRY, SYGVKD.

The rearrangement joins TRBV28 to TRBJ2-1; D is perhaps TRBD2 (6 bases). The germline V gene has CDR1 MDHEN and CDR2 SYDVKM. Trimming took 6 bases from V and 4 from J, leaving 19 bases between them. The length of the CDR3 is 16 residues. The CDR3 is CASSEQRGSLYNEQFF. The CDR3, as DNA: TGTGCCAGCAGCGAACAACGGGGGTCACTTTACAATGAGCAGTTCTTC. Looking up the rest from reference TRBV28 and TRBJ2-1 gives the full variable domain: DVKVTQSSRYLVKRTGEKVFLECVQDMDHENMFWYRQDPGLGLRLIYFSYDVKMKEKGDIPEGYSVSREKKERFSLILESASTNQTSMYLCASSEQRGSLYNEQFFGPGTRLTVL.

CDR3 protein: CSVSFGGELFF. CDR3 bases: TGCAGCGTTTCCTTTGGCGGGGAGCTGTTTTTT. The chain links TRBV29-1 to TRBJ2-2, with D uncertain. V shed 5 bases and J shed 7 bases, with 8 bases lying between them. The germline CDR1 and CDR2 sequences are SQVTM and ANQGSEA. This CDR3 contains 11 residues.

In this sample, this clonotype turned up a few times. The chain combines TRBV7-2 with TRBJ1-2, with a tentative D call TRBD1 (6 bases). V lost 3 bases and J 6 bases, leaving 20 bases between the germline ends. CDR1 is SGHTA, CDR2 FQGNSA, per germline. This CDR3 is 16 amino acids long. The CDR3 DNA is TGTGCCAGCAGCTTTCCCGGGACACGCGGGGGCCATGGCTACACCTTC. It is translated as CASSFPGTRGGHGYTF. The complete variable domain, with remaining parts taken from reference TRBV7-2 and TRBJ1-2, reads GAGVSQSPSNKVTEKGKDVELRCDPISGHTALYWYRQSLGQGLEFLIYFQGNSAPDKSGLPSDRFSAERTGGSVSTLTIQRTQQEDSAVYLCASSFPGTRGGHGYTFGSGTRLTVV.

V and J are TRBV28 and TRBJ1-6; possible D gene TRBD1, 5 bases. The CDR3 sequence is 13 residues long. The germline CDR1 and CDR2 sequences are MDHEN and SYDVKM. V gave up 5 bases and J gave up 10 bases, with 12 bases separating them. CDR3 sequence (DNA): TGTGCCAGCAGTCCACTCGGGGGATCACCCCTCCACTTT. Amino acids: CASSPLGGSPLHF.